This TCR beta chain is from a study of blood T cell repertoires in COVID-19. Study-wide background: PBMCs, B-cell-depleted T cells, or T cells provided the cDNA or gDNA that made up the material.

Germline CDR1 and CDR2: SGHKS and YYEKEE (reference sequence). After removal of 0 bases from V and 5 bases from J, the junction contained 7 bases not matched to a gene. The CDR3 is made up of 16 amino acids. In the original processing: Scientists estimated how many nucleated cells there were by amplifying reference gene primers. Using immunoSEQ multiplex PCR, the repertoire was profiled, and TCRdb retains in-frame clones only, with some absent. Clone size and the V and J calls come from that table; the DNA yielded D and trimming. The sample lists tens of thousands of clones; 85% to 95% were seen once.

The gene calls are TRBV5-5 and TRBJ2-4, with 8 bases aligning to TRBD1. Material: peripheral blood. The sequence came from a man aged 45 to 65 with acute or convalescent COVID-19. DNA of the CDR3: TGTGCCAGCAGCTTGGAACAGGGGGTTTTTCAAAACATTCAGTACTTC. Translating gives CASSLEQGVFQNIQYF.